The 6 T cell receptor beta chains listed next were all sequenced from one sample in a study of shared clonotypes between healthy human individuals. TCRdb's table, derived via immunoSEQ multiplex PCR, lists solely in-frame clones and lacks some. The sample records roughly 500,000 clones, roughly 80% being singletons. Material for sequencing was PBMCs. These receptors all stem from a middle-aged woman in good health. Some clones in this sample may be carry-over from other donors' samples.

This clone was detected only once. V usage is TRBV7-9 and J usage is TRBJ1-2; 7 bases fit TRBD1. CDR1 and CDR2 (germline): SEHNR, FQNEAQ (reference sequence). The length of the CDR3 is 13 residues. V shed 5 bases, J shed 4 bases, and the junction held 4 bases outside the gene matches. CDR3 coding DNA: TGTGCCAGCAGCCGGGACAGTAGCTATGGCTACACCTTC. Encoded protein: CASSRDSSYGYTF.

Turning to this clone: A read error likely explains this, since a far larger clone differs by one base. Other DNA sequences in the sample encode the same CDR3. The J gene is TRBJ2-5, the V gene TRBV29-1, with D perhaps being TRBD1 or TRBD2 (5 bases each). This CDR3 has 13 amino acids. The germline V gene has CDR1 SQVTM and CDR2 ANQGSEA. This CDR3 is CSVESHLGETQYF. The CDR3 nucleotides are TGCAGCGTTGAATCCCATTTAGGGGAGACACAGTACTTC. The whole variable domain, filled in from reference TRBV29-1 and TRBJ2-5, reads SAVISQKPSRDICQRGTSLTIQCQVDSQVTMMFWYRQQPGQSLTLIATANQGSEATYESGFVIDKFPISRPNLTFSTLTVSNMSPEDSSIYLCSVESHLGETQYFGPGTRLLVL.

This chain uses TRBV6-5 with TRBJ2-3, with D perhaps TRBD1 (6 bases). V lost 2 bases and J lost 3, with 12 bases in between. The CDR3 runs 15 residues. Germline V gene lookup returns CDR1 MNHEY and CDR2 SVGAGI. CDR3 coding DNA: TGTGCCAGCAGTTACGGGACAACCTTTACAGATACGCAGTATTTT. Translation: CASSYGTTFTDTQYF.

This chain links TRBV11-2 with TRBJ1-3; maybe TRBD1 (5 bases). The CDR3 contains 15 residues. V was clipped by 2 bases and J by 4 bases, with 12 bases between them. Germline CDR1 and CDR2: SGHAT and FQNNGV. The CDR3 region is CASSLLGQLGNTIYF. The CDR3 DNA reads TGTGCCAGCAGCTTACTCGGACAACTCGGAAACACCATATATTTT.

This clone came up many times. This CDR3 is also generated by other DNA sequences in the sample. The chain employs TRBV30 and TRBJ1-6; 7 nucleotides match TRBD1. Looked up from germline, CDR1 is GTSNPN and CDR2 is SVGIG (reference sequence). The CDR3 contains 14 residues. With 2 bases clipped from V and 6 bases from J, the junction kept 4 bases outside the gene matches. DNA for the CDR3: TGTGCCTGGAGTACCGGGACAGTTAATTCACCCCTCCACTTT. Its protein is CAWSTGTVNSPLHF.

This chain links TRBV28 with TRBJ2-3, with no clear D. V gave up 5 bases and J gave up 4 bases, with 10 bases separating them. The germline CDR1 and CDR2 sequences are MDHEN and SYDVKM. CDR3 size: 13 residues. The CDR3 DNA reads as TGTGCCAGCAGTCCCACCCTTCCAGATACGCAGTATTTT. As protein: CASSPTLPDTQYF.